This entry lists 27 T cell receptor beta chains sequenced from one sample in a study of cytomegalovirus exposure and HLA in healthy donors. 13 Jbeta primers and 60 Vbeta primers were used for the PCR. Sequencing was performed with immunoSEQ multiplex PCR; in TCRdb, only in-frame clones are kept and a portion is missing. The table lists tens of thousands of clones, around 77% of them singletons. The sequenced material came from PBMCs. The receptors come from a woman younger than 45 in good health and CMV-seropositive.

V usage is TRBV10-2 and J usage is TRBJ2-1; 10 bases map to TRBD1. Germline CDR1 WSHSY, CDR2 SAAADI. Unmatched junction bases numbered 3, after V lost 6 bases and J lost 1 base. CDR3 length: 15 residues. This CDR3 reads CASSPGQGSYNEQFF. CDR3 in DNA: TGCGCCAGCAGCCCGGGACAGGGGTCCTACAATGAGCAGTTCTTC.

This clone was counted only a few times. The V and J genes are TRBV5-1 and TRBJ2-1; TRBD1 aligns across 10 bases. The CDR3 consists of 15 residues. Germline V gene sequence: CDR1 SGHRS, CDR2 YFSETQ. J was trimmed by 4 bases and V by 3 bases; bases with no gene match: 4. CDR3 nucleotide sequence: TGCGCCAGCAGCTCCGGACAGGGGGTATACAATGAGCAGTTCTTC. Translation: CASSSGQGVYNEQFF.

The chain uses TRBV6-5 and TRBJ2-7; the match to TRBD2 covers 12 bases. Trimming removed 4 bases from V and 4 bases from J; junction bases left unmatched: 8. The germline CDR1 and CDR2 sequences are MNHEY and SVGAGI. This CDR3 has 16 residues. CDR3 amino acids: CASSSTSGRGKYEQYF. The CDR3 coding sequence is TGTGCCAGCAGTTCGACTAGCGGGAGAGGAAAGTACGAGCAGTACTTC.

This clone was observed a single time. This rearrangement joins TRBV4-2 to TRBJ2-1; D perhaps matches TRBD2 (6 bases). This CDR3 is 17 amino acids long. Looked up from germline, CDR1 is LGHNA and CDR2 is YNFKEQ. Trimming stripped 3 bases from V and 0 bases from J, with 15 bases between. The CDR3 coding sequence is TGTGCCAGCAGCCAGCAAAGCAACGGGGGCTCCTACAATGAGCAGTTCTTC. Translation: CASSQQSNGGSYNEQFF.

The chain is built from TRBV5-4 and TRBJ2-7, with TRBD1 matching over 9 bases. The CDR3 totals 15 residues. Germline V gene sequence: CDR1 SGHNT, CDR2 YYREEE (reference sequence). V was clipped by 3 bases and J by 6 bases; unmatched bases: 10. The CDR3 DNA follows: TGTGCCAGCAGCTGGGGGACAGGGCGGGAAAGCGAGCAGTACTTC. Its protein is CASSWGTGRESEQYF. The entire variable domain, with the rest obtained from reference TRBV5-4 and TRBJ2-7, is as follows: ETGVTQSPTHLIKTRGQQVTLRCSSQSGHNTVSWYQQALGQGPQFIFQYYREEENGRGNFPPRFSGLQFPNYSSELNVNALELDDSALYLCASSWGTGRESEQYFGPGTRLTVT.

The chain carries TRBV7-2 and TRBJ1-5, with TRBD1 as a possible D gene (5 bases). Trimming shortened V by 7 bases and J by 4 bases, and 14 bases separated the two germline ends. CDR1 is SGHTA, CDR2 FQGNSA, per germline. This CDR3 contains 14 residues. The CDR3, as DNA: TGTGCCAGCACCGGAGGGAGGGGTAATCAGCCCCAGCATTTT. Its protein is CASTGGRGNQPQHF.

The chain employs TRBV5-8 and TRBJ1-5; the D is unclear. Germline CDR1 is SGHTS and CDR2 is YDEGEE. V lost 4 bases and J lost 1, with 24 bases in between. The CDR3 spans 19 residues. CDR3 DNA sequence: TGTGCCAGCAGCCTAACTTTTAAAGGAGGGATAGGAAGCAATCAGCCCCAGCATTTT. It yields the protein CASSLTFKGGIGSNQPQHF.

The CDR3 sequence is CASSPGTSGNTGELFF. The CDR3 DNA is TGTGCCAGCAGCCCCGGGACTAGCGGAAACACCGGGGAGCTGTTTTTT. The chain couples TRBV5-4 to TRBJ2-2, with 11 bases fitting TRBD2. There are 16 residues in the CDR3. V was pared by 4 bases and J by 2 bases, with 4 bases of the junction left unmatched. CDR1 SGHNT and CDR2 YYREEE come from the germline V gene (reference sequence).

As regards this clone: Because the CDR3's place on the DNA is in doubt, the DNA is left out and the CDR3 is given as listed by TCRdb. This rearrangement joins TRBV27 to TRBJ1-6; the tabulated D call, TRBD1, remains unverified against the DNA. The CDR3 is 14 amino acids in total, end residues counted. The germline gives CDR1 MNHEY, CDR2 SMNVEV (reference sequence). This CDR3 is CASSFGQGNSPLPF.

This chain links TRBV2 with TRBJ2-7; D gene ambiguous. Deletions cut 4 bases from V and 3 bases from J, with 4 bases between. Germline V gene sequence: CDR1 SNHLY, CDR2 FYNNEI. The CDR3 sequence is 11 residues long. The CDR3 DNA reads TGTGCCAGCAGTGCCTACTACGAGCAGTACTTC. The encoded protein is CASSAYYEQYF.

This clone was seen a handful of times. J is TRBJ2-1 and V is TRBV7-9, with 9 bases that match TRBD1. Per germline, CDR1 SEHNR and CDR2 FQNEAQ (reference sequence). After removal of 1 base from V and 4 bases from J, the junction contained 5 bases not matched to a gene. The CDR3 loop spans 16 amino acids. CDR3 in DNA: TGTGCCAGCAGCTTAGGAGGGACAGGGAAATACAATGAGCAGTTCTTC. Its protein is CASSLGGTGKYNEQFF.

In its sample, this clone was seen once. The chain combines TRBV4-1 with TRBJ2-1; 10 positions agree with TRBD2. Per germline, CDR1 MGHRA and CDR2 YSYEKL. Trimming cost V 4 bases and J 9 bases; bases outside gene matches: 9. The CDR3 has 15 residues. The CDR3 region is CASSPRASGRSEQFF. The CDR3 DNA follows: TGCGCCAGCAGCCCCCGGGCTAGCGGGAGAAGTGAGCAGTTCTTC.

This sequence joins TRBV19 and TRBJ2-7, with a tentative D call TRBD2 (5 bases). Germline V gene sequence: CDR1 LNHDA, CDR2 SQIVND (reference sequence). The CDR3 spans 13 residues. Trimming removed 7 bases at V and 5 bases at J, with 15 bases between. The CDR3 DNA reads TGTGCCAGTAATGAGGCTGTCGGGAACGAGCAGTACTTC. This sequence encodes CASNEAVGNEQYF.

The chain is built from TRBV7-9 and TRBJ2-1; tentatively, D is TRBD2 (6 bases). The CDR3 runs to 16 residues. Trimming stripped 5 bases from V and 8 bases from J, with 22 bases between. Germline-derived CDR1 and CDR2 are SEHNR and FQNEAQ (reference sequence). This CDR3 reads CASSLRPGGRTDEQFF. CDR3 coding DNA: TGTGCCAGCAGCCTCCGCCCCGGGGGACGAACGGATGAGCAGTTCTTC. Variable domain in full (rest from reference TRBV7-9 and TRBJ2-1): DTGVSQNPRHKITKRGQNVTFRCDPISEHNRLYWYRQTLGQGPEFLTYFQNEAQLEKSRLLSDRFSAERPKGSFSTLEIQRTEQGDSAMYLCASSLRPGGRTDEQFFGPGTRLTVL.

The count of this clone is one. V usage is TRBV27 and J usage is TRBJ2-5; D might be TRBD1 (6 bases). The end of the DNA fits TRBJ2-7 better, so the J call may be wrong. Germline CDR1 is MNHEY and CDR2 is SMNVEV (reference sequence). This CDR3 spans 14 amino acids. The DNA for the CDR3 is TGTGCCAGCAGTTTTGGGCAGGGGAACTACGAGCAGTACTTC. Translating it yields CASSFGQGNYEQYF.

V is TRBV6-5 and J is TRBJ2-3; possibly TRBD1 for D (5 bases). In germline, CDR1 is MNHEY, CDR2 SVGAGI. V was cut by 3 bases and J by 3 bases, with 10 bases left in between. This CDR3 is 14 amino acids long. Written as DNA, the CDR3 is TGTGCCAGCAGTTATAAGGACATTACAGATACGCAGTATTTT. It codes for CASSYKDITDTQYF.

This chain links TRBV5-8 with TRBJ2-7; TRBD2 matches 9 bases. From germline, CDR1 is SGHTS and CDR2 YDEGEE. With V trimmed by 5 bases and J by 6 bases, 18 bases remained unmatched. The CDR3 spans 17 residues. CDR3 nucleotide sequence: TGTGCCAGCAGGCCGTTCTGGAGCGGGGGGCTCTCAGCCGAGCAGTACTTC. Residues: CASRPFWSGGLSAEQYF. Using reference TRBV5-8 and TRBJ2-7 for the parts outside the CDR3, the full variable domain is EAGVTQSPTHLIKTRGQQATLRCSPISGHTSVYWYQQALGLGLQFLLWYDEGEERNRGNFPPRFSGRQFPNYSSELNVNALELEDSALYLCASRPFWSGGLSAEQYFGPGTRLTVT.

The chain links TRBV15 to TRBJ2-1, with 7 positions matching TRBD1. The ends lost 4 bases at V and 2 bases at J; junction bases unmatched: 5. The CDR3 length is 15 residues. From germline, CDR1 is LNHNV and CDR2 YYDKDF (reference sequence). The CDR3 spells CATSMARGPYNEQFF. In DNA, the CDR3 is TGTGCCACCAGCATGGCAAGGGGGCCCTACAATGAGCAGTTCTTC.

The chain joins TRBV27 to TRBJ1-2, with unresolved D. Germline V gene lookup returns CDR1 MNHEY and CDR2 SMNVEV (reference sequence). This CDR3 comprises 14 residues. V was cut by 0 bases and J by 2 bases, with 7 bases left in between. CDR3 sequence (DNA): TGTGCCAGCAGTTTATCGGCCAGAAACTATGGCTACACCTTC. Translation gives CASSLSARNYGYTF.

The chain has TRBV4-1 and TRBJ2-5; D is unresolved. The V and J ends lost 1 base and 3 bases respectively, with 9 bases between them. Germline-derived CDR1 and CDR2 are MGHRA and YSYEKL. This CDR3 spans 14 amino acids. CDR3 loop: CASSQAPQEETQYF. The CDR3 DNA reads TGCGCCAGCAGCCAAGCTCCTCAGGAAGAGACCCAGTACTTC.

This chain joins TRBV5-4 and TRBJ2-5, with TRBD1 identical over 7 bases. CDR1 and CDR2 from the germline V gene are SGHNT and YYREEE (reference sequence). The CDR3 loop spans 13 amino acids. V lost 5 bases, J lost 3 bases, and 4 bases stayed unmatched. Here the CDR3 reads CASRKGQKETQYF. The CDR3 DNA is TGTGCCAGCAGAAAGGGACAGAAAGAGACCCAGTACTTC.

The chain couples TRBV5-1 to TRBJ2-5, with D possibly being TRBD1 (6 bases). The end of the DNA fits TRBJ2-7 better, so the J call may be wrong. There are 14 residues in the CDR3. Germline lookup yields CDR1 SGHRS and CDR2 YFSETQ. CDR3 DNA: TGCGCCAGCAGTGGGGAGAGGGGGATTTACGAGCAGTACTTC. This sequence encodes CASSGERGIYEQYF.

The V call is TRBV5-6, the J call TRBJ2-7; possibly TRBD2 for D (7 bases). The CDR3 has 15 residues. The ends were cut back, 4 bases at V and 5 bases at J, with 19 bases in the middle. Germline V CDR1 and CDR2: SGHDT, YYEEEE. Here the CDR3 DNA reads TGTGCCAGCAGCCTGCCGGGGAGGGGGAGCCACGAGCAGTACTTC. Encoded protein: CASSLPGRGSHEQYF. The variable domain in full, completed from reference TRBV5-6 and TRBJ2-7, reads DAGVTQSPTHLIKTRGQQVTLRCSPKSGHDTVSWYQQALGQGPQFIFQYYEEEERQRGNFPDRFSGHQFPNYSSELNVNALLLGDSALYLCASSLPGRGSHEQYFGPGTRLTVT.

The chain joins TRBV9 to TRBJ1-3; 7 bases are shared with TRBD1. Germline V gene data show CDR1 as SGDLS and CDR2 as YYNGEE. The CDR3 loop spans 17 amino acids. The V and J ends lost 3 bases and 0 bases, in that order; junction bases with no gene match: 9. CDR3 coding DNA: TGTGCCAGCAGCGCGAGATCGACAGGGAACTCTGGAAACACCATATATTTT. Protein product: CASSARSTGNSGNTIYF.

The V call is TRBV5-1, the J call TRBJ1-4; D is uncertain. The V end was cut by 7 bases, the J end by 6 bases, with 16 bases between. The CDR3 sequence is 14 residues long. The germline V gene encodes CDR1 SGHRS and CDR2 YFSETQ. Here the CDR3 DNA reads TGCGCCAGCCGGCTTAACGGGGTGGATGAAAAACTGTTTTTT. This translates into CASRLNGVDEKLFF.

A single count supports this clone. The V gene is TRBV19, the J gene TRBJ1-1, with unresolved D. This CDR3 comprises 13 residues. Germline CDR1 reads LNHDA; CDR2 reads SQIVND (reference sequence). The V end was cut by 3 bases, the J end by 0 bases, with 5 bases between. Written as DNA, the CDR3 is TGTGCCAGTAGTATTGCGCTGAACACTGAAGCTTTCTTT. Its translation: CASSIALNTEAFF.

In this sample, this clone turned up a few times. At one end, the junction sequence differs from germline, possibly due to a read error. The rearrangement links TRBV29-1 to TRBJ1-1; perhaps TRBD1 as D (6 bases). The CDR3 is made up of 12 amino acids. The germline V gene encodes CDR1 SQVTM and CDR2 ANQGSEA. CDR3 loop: CSVEDGTAGAFF. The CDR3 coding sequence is TGCAGCGTTGAAGATGGGACTGCGGGGGCTTTTTTT. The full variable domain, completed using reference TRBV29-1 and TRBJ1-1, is SAVISQKPSRDICQRGTSLTIQCQVDSQVTMMFWYRQQPGQSLTLIATANQGSEATYESGFVIDKFPISRPNLTFSTLTVSNMSPEDSSIYLCSVEDGTAGAFFGQGTRLTVV.